The 32 T cell receptor beta chains given below trace back to one sample, sequenced in a study of glioma-infiltrating T cells listed by TCRdb under 2016. Sequencer: Illumina MiSeq. TCR alpha and beta CDR3 regions were amplified with the iRepertoire nested amplicon-rescue multiplex PCR (arm-PCR) platform from RNA. TCRdb reworked the public reads: Q25 trimming with fastp, MiXCR clone assembly, productive beta chains retained. For every CDR3 protein sequence, its rows merge into one entry that carries the most common genes and DNA. Here the sample has 300,000 to 450,000 distinct CDR3 sequences; more than 35% occur a single time. Together, the top ten hold 9.5% to 15% of the sample. Sequenced: glioma tissue, nonneoplastic brain tissue, or PBMCs (not recorded which). All receptors derive from a human donor with low-grade glioma or glioblastoma, undergoing nonglioma brain surgery, or in good health (not recorded which).

This clonotype has ten or more counts. The chain has TRBV6-1 and TRBJ2-7; D unresolved. Trimming cost V 6 bases and J 0 bases, with 12 bases left between them. The CDR3 has 14 amino acids. Germline CDR1 reads MNHNS; CDR2 reads SASEGT. CDR3 amino acids: CASRLTASSYEQYF. The DNA for the CDR3 is TGTGCCAGCAGGTTAACGGCGAGCTCCTACGAGCAGTACTTC.

The rearrangement links TRBV25-1 to TRBJ2-1, with D maybe TRBD2 (6 bases). The V end lost 6 bases, the J end lost 4 bases, and 16 bases lay between the germline ends. Germline V gene sequence: CDR1 MGHDK, CDR2 SYGVNS. The CDR3 contains 15 residues. CDR3 residues: CASSSISSGYNEQFF. CDR3 DNA sequence: TGTGCCAGCAGCTCAATTAGTAGCGGTTACAATGAGCAGTTCTTC.

The chain joins TRBV29-1 to TRBJ2-2; 10 bases line up with TRBD1. V trimming: 0 bases; J trimming: 6 bases; junction bases outside the gene matches: 10. The V gene's germline CDR1 is SQVTM and CDR2 ANQGSEA. The CDR3 is made up of 17 amino acids. The CDR3 region has the DNA TGCAGCGTTGAAGACAGGGGGGGGACAGGGGCGGCCGGGGAGCTGTTTTTT. Translating gives CSVEDRGGTGAAGELFF.

This clonotype was recorded a few times. The chain is built from TRBV20-1 and TRBJ2-5; 8 bases map to TRBD2. The CDR3 length is 14 residues. Germline lookup yields CDR1 DFQATT and CDR2 SNEGSKA (reference sequence). V shed 2 bases and J 3 bases; nucleotides not matched to a gene: 5. In DNA form, the CDR3 reads TGCAGTGCTAGAAGAGGGCGGGGGGAAGAGACCCAGTACTTC. Translating gives CSARRGRGEETQYF.

This clonotype came up a few times. The chain's CDR3 is CASSLGTSGWGNEQFF. Here the CDR3 DNA reads TGTGCCAGCAGCCTCGGGACTAGCGGTTGGGGCAATGAGCAGTTCTTC. The chain uses TRBV28 and TRBJ2-1, with TRBD2 identical over 11 bases. The CDR3 has 16 residues. Germline V lookup: CDR1 MDHEN, CDR2 SYDVKM. The ends lost 6 bases at V and 6 bases at J; junction bases unmatched: 10.

This clonotype has a handful of counts. The chain recombines TRBV7-2 with TRBJ2-1, with a tentative D call TRBD1 (5 bases). Trimming pared 1 base from V and 5 bases from J, leaving 9 bases between. The CDR3 runs 14 residues. Germline CDR1 is SGHTA and CDR2 is FQGNSA. CDR3 protein: CASSLEGLHNEQFF. As DNA, the CDR3 is TGTGCCAGCAGCTTAGAGGGGCTACACAATGAGCAGTTCTTC.

V and J are TRBV24-1 and TRBJ1-1, with D perhaps matching TRBD1 (6 bases). V gave up 8 bases and J gave up 1 base, with 16 bases separating them. There are 15 residues in the CDR3. CDR1 is KGHDR, CDR2 SFDVKD, per germline. The CDR3 reads CATIYPMTGNTEAFF. In DNA, the CDR3 is TGTGCCACCATTTATCCGATGACAGGGAACACTGAAGCTTTCTTT.

This clonotype appeared many times. The genes are TRBV28 and TRBJ2-5; TRBD1 is a possible D gene (6 bases). The CDR3 length is 15 residues. Germline-derived CDR1 and CDR2 are MDHEN and SYDVKM. Trimming shortened V by 6 bases and J by 0 bases, and 14 bases separated the two germline ends. The CDR3, as DNA: TGTGCCAGCAGCCCGTGGACAGACAACCAAGAGACCCAGTACTTC. This encodes CASSPWTDNQETQYF. Looking up the rest from reference TRBV28 and TRBJ2-5 gives the full variable domain: DVKVTQSSRYLVKRTGEKVFLECVQDMDHENMFWYRQDPGLGLRLIYFSYDVKMKEKGDIPEGYSVSREKKERFSLILESASTNQTSMYLCASSPWTDNQETQYFGPGTRLLVL.

This chain uses TRBV2 with TRBJ1-6; D remains ambiguous. CDR3 length equals 12 residues. Germline V gene data show CDR1 as SNHLY and CDR2 as FYNNEI. Between the trimmed V and J ends, which lost 7 bases and 9 bases, there was a span of 10 bases. CDR3 residues: CASTYLGSPLHF. The CDR3, as DNA: TGTGCCAGCACCTACCTGGGTTCACCCCTCCACTTT.

Points on this clonotype: This clone may be a read error of a much larger clone one base away. The chain links TRBV20-1 to TRBJ1-1, with 8 bases fitting TRBD1. CDR1 DFQATT and CDR2 SNEGSKA come from the germline V gene (reference sequence). This CDR3 has 14 amino acids. Unmatched junction bases numbered 5, after V lost 2 bases and J lost 3 bases. CDR3 loop: CSARLTGEDTEAFF. CDR3 sequence (DNA): TGCAGTGCTAGACTGACAGGGGAAGACACTGAAGCTTTCTTT.

The rearrangement joins TRBV3-1 to TRBJ1-1, with D possibly matching TRBD1 (5 bases). The V end was cut by 0 bases, the J end by 2 bases, with 16 bases between. Germline CDR1 reads LGHDT; CDR2 reads YNNKEL (reference sequence). The CDR3 is 17 residues long. In DNA, the CDR3 is TGTGCCAGCAGCCAAGATCACGGGGGTTGTAGCAACACTGAAGCTTTCTTT. Translated: CASSQDHGGCSNTEAFF. Using reference TRBV3-1 and TRBJ1-1 for the parts outside the CDR3, the full variable domain is DTAVSQTPKYLVTQMGNDKSIKCEQNLGHDTMYWYKQDSKKFLKIMFSYNNKELIINETVPNRFSPKSPDKAHLNLHINSLELGDSAVYFCASSQDHGGCSNTEAFFGQGTRLTVV.

V usage is TRBV27 and J usage is TRBJ1-2, with a tentative D call TRBD1 (5 bases). The germline CDR1 and CDR2 sequences are MNHEY and SMNVEV (reference sequence). Trimming took 5 bases from V and 8 from J, leaving 15 bases between them. CDR3 size: 13 residues. The CDR3 bases are TGTGCCAGCAGTGGGGACGCCAATCGGGGCTACACCTTC. Translated: CASSGDANRGYTF.

Comment on this clonotype: This could be a read error, since a much larger clone is one nucleotide away. The chain joins TRBV20-1 to TRBJ1-1; 8 nucleotides line up with TRBD1. Looked up from germline, CDR1 is DFQATT and CDR2 is SNEGSKA (reference sequence). The CDR3 length is 14 residues. Here the CDR3 DNA reads TGCAGTGCTAGAGTTCCACAGGGGGACACTAAAGCTTTCTTT. Translating it yields CSARVPQGDTKAFF.

With regard to this clonotype: A much bigger clone sits one base away, suggesting this may be a read error. The rearrangement joins TRBV27 to TRBJ1-4; D uncertain. The V gene's germline CDR1 is MNHEY and CDR2 SMNVEV (reference sequence). The V end lost 9 bases, the J end lost 0 bases, and 8 bases lay between the germline ends. This CDR3 is 13 amino acids long. The CDR3 sequence is CARSPSTNEKLFF. The CDR3 bases are TGTGCCAGAAGTCCCTCAACTAATGAAAAACTGTTTTTT.

This clonotype came up many times. The V and J genes are TRBV7-9 and TRBJ2-5; 7 bases agree with TRBD2. The germline CDR1 and CDR2 sequences are SEHNR and FQNEAQ (reference sequence). The V and J ends lost 4 bases and 4 bases, in that order; junction bases with no gene match: 3. The CDR3 is 13 amino acids. CDR3 bases: TGTGCCAGCAGCTCTAGCGGAGGAGAGACCCAGTACTTC. Residues: CASSSSGGETQYF.

The chain joins TRBV7-9 to TRBJ1-1; the D gene is possibly TRBD1 (6 bases). Germline V gene data show CDR1 as SEHNR and CDR2 as FQNEAQ (reference sequence). The CDR3 runs to 15 residues. The ends were cut back, 5 bases at V and 2 bases at J, with 15 bases in the middle. The CDR3 here is CASSPRRGANTEAFF. DNA for the CDR3: TGTGCCAGCAGCCCACGTCGGGGGGCCAACACTGAAGCTTTCTTT.

This clonotype was counted at least ten times. The rearrangement joins TRBV6-1 to TRBJ2-7; the D is unclear. The CDR3 spans 14 residues. V lost 4 bases and J lost 0, with 10 bases in between. In germline, CDR1 is MNHNS, CDR2 SASEGT. The CDR3 protein is CASSADRSSYEQYF. CDR3 nucleotides: TGTGCCAGCAGTGCGGACCGGAGCTCCTACGAGCAGTACTTC.

Regarding this clonotype: A much larger clonotype is one base distant, so this may be a read error. The genes are TRBV15 and TRBJ1-1, with D perhaps TRBD1 (6 bases). This CDR3 has 13 amino acids. Germline loops: CDR1 LNHNV, CDR2 YYDKDF (reference sequence). V was shortened by 5 bases and J by 6 bases, with 13 bases between the two germline ends. CDR3 in amino acids: CATSRSKGAEAFF. In DNA form, the CDR3 reads TGTGCCACCAGCCGCTCGAAGGGGGCTGAAGCTTTCTTT.

The chain is built from TRBV7-6 and TRBJ2-3; 12 bases fit TRBD2. CDR1 and CDR2 from the germline V gene are SGHVS and FNYEAQ. With 5 bases clipped from V and 4 bases from J, the junction kept 4 bases outside the gene matches. CDR3 length equals 15 residues. CDR3 in DNA: TGTGCCAGCAGCCGACTAGCGGGAGACTCAGATACGCAGTATTTT. This gives the protein CASSRLAGDSDTQYF.

Concerning this clonotype itself: This likely comes from a read error, as the CDR3 has no conserved phenylalanine or tryptophan at its end. The genes are TRBV4-1 and TRBJ2-1; 11 nucleotides line up with TRBD2. Per the germline V gene, CDR1 is MGHRA and CDR2 is YSYEKL. The CDR3 runs to 15 residues. J was trimmed by 4 bases and V by 3 bases; bases with no gene match: 2. The CDR3 is CASSQGTSGYNEQFS. The CDR3 DNA sequence: TGCGCCAGCAGCCAGGGGACTAGCGGATACAATGAGCAGTTCTCC.

A word on this clonotype: This may be a read error: a much more frequent sequence differs by one nucleotide. A read error is likely, as this CDR3 ends without the conserved phenylalanine or tryptophan. The V call is TRBV27, the J call TRBJ2-1, with 8 bases aligning to TRBD1. The germline V gene encodes CDR1 MNHEY and CDR2 SMNVEV (reference sequence). This CDR3 spans 13 amino acids. V dropped 6 bases and J dropped 7; count of bases not matched to a gene: 5. DNA for the CDR3: TGTGCCAGCAGGCGGACAGGGACGAATGAGCAGTTCTCC. It yields the protein CASRRTGTNEQFS.

As concerns this clonotype: At one end the junction does not follow the germline gene, possibly because of a read error. This chain links TRBV6-1 with TRBJ1-1; D is ambiguous. The CDR3 is 16 amino acids. CDR1 and CDR2 from the germline V gene are MNHNS and SASEGT. The CDR3 sequence is CASSPTPLGKNTKAFF. The CDR3, as DNA: TGTGCCAGCAGTCCGACACCCTTGGGGAAGAACACTAAAGCTTTCTTT.

There are many counts of this clonotype. The rearrangement links TRBV6-1 to TRBJ2-3, with 11 bases lining up with TRBD2. CDR1 and CDR2 from the germline V gene are MNHNS and SASEGT. The CDR3 runs to 13 residues. The CDR3 nucleotides read TGTGTCCCCACTAGCGGGAGAATGAATACGCAGTATTTT. Protein sequence: CVPTSGRMNTQYF.

This clonotype was picked up many times. The chain recombines TRBV7-2 with TRBJ2-3; D uncertain. CDR3 length equals 13 residues. Germline V gene sequence: CDR1 SGHTA, CDR2 FQGNSA. V was cut by 0 bases and J by 2 bases, with 3 bases left in between. The CDR3 sequence: CASSLAYTDTQYF. The CDR3 coding sequence is TGTGCCAGCAGCTTAGCTTACACAGATACGCAGTATTTT.

This clonotype showed up many times. The V and J genes are TRBV10-3 and TRBJ2-6, with a tentative D call TRBD1 (5 bases). CDR1 is ENHRY and CDR2 is SYGVKD in the germline V gene. Trimming shortened V by 6 bases and J by 4 bases, and 10 bases separated the two germline ends. CDR3 size: 14 residues. The CDR3 DNA reads as TGTGCCATCAGCGACAGTTCAGGGGCCAACGTCCTGACTTTC. It translates to CAISDSSGANVLTF.

This clonotype was recorded many times. The chain links TRBV6-2 or TRBV6-3 to TRBJ2-1; a possible D gene is TRBD1 (5 bases). The CDR3 runs to 12 residues. V lost 11 bases and J 6 bases, leaving 14 bases between the germline ends. The germline V gene encodes CDR1 MNHEY and CDR2 SVGEGT. CDR3 sequence (DNA): TGTGCCGCTTGGACATACCTCAATGAGCAGTTCTTC. Encoded protein: CAAWTYLNEQFF.

The chain recombines TRBV25-1 with TRBJ2-1; 9 bases are a match to TRBD1. The ends lost 8 bases at V and 9 bases at J; junction bases unmatched: 8. The germline CDR1 and CDR2 sequences are MGHDK and SYGVNS. The CDR3 runs to 13 residues. The CDR3 reads CASGGQGTSEQFF. The CDR3 nucleotides read TGTGCCAGCGGGGGACAGGGCACCAGTGAGCAGTTCTTC.

This clonotype was counted a few times. V and J are TRBV4-1 and TRBJ2-1; the match to TRBD2 covers 14 bases. Germline V CDR1 and CDR2: MGHRA, YSYEKL. The junction had 11 bases not matched to a gene; V was cut back by 7 bases and J by 0 bases. The CDR3 sequence is 19 residues long. The CDR3 here is CASKQGLAGDRTSYNEQFF. The CDR3 nucleotides are TGCGCCAGCAAACAGGGACTAGCGGGAGATCGGACCTCCTACAATGAGCAGTTCTTC.

V and J are TRBV7-6 and TRBJ2-7, with D possibly being TRBD2 (6 bases). CDR1 is SGHVS and CDR2 is FNYEAQ in the germline V gene. This CDR3 region has 17 residues. Trimming took 3 bases from V and 3 from J, leaving 21 bases between them. CDR3 region: CASSFLPLGRAGYEQYF. CDR3 DNA sequence: TGTGCCAGCAGCTTCTTACCCTTGGGTCGAGCGGGCTACGAGCAGTACTTC.

As concerns this clonotype: Since the CDR3 does not end with the conserved phenylalanine or tryptophan, this likely comes from a read error. V gene TRBV7-2 combines with J gene TRBJ1-1, with TRBD1 matching 9 bases. Trimming removed 3 bases from V and 7 bases from J; junction bases left unmatched: 6. The germline V gene has CDR1 SGHTA and CDR2 FQGNSA. This CDR3 region has 14 residues. Here the CDR3 DNA reads TGTGCCAGCAGCTTCCCGACAGGGGGGGTTGAAGCTTTCTCT. Protein: CASSFPTGGVEAFS.

A few counts support this clonotype. The chain carries TRBV4-2 and TRBJ1-5; 9 bases are a match to TRBD1. This CDR3 is 18 amino acids long. Germline V lookup: CDR1 LGHNA, CDR2 YNFKEQ. The V and J ends lost 0 bases and 0 bases, in that order; junction bases with no gene match: 6. The CDR3 region has the DNA TGTGCCAGCAGCCAAGATATGGGACAGGGTTATAGCAATCAGCCCCAGCATTTT. This sequence encodes CASSQDMGQGYSNQPQHF.

CDR3: CATSRDLAGALVEQYF. CDR3 sequence (DNA): TGTGCCACCAGCAGAGATCTGGCAGGGGCCCTTGTCGAGCAGTACTTC. The rearrangement uses TRBV15 and TRBJ2-7; TRBD1 is a possible D gene (6 bases). The CDR3 runs to 16 residues. Germline V gives CDR1 LNHNV, CDR2 YYDKDF (reference sequence). V dropped 0 bases and J dropped 6 bases, with 18 bases sitting between them.